This TCR beta chain was obtained from a study of T-cell reconstitution after alpha-beta-depleted transplantation in children. Preparation of the TCRbeta library used unique molecular identifiers. A single record per CDR3 protein comes from TCRdb applying MiXCR to the PCR reads. The sample carries some 350,000 distinct CDR3 sequences, about 16% recorded once. Germline V CDR1 and CDR2: SQVTM, ANQGSEA. The CDR3 contains 13 residues. Trimming took off 5 bases at V and 0 bases at J, with 10 bases between the two ends. Specimen: PBMCs, mostly from graft donor cells, collected 360 days after TCRalphabeta/CD19-depleted stem cell transplant. The rearrangement uses TRBV29-1 and TRBJ1-1; D unresolved. The source of this sequence is a male patient between 2 and 10 years old who had a stem cell transplant for acute lymphoblastic leukemia, so the T cells may come from the graft donor. CDR3 in amino acids: CSVKQPMNTEAFF. CDR3 nucleotides: TGCAGCGTTAAACAGCCGATGAACACTGAAGCTTTCTTT.